A single sample is the source of the 10 T cell receptor beta chains below, sequenced in a study of graft-versus-host responses after intestinal transplantation. These TCRs are of unknown antigen specificity. Generated by immunoSEQ multiplex PCR, the TCRdb table keeps only in-frame clones and is missing some. The sample lists 75,000 to 90,000 clones, roughly 89% occurring once. Sequencing was performed on unstimulated CD4+ T cells sorted from spleen or lymph node cells, taken before intestinal transplant. Receptors originate from a human donor who received an intestinal transplant.

This clone came up a few times. This sequence joins TRBV7-3 and TRBJ2-1, with 8 bases fitting TRBD2. CDR1 is SGHTA and CDR2 is FQGTGA in the germline V gene. The CDR3 loop spans 15 amino acids. Losses at the gene ends were 6 bases for V and 3 bases for J; bases not matched to a gene: 7. The CDR3 loop is CASSPRGGRYNEQFF. The CDR3 nucleotides read TGTGCCAGCAGTCCACGGGGGGGCCGCTACAATGAGCAGTTCTTC.

The chain uses TRBV6-1 and TRBJ2-5; 14 bases agree with TRBD2. CDR3 size: 17 residues. V lost 2 bases to trimming and J lost 3 bases; unmatched junction nucleotides: 5. CDR1 and CDR2 from the germline V gene are MNHNS and SASEGT. The CDR3 DNA reads as TGTGCCAGCAGTGAAAAATGGACTAGCGGGGGGAAAGAGACCCAGTACTTC. Amino acids: CASSEKWTSGGKETQYF.

This rearrangement joins TRBV19 to TRBJ2-3; 7 bases fit TRBD2. Germline loops: CDR1 LNHDA, CDR2 SQIVND (reference sequence). The V segment lost 1 base and the J segment 6 bases; nucleotides outside the gene matches: 10. CDR3 size: 16 residues. The CDR3 nucleotides read TGTGCCAGTAGTATAGGCGGGGGACTTAAGGGGGATACGCAGTATTTT. Encoded protein: CASSIGGGLKGDTQYF.

Of note for this clone: At one end, the junction sequence differs from germline, possibly due to a read error. The rearrangement links TRBV27 to TRBJ2-3, with D tentatively TRBD2 (6 bases). The CDR3 runs to 15 residues. Germline V gives CDR1 MNHEY, CDR2 SMNVEV (reference sequence). The CDR3, as DNA: TGTGCCAGCAGTCCCCGGAGGGGTGTAACAGATACGCAGTGTTTT. It translates to CASSPRRGVTDTQCF.

The gene calls are TRBV6-5 and TRBJ2-1; TRBD2 agrees at 8 bases. Germline V gives CDR1 MNHEY, CDR2 SVGAGI. CDR3 size: 15 residues. J was trimmed by 2 bases and V by 4 bases; bases with no gene match: 4. CDR3 coding DNA: TGTGCCAGCAGTTTCCGGGGGGGGCCCTACAATGAGCAGTTCTTC. It is translated as CASSFRGGPYNEQFF.

The V and J genes are TRBV6-1 and TRBJ2-5; a weak D match, TRBD2 (6 bases). Germline CDR1 reads MNHNS; CDR2 reads SASEGT. Trimming took off 2 bases at V and 6 bases at J, with 13 bases between the two ends. This CDR3 is 14 amino acids long. The CDR3 spells CASSEKGRDKTQYF. The CDR3 DNA sequence: TGTGCCAGCAGTGAAAAAGGGCGGGATAAGACCCAGTACTTC.

The rearrangement uses TRBV5-1 and TRBJ2-1, with 7 positions matching TRBD2. The CDR3 totals 12 residues. Germline CDR1 and CDR2: SGHRS and YFSETQ. After removal of 3 bases from V and 9 bases from J, the junction contained 3 bases not matched to a gene. The CDR3 nucleotides read TGCGCCAGCAGCTCTAGCGGTCCTGAGCAGTTCTTC. This encodes CASSSSGPEQFF.

V and J are TRBV10-1 and TRBJ1-1; unclear D gene. The CDR3 loop spans 13 amino acids. Germline V gives CDR1 WNHNN, CDR2 SYGVQD (reference sequence). With 6 bases removed from V and 1 base from J, the gap between germline ends came to 9 bases. The CDR3 reads CASRLGTNTEAFF. DNA for the CDR3: TGCGCCAGCAGACTAGGCACGAACACTGAAGCTTTCTTT.

V and J are TRBV6-1 and TRBJ1-2; 7 nucleotides align to TRBD1. After removal of 8 bases from V and 7 bases from J, the junction contained 7 bases not matched to a gene. The CDR3 is made up of 12 amino acids. CDR1 is MNHNS and CDR2 is SASEGT in the germline V gene. CDR3 DNA: TGTGCCAGCTTGGAGGGGGCGGGTGGCTACACCTTC. This translates into CASLEGAGGYTF.

The V gene is TRBV5-4, the J gene TRBJ1-4, with TRBD1 identical over 10 bases. With 3 bases clipped from V and 10 bases from J, the junction kept 6 bases outside the gene matches. CDR1 and CDR2 from the germline V gene are SGHNT and YYREEE (reference sequence). The CDR3 is 14 amino acids. The CDR3 reads CASSSDGDRGKLFF. CDR3 DNA: TGTGCCAGCAGCTCTGACGGGGACAGGGGAAAACTGTTTTTT.